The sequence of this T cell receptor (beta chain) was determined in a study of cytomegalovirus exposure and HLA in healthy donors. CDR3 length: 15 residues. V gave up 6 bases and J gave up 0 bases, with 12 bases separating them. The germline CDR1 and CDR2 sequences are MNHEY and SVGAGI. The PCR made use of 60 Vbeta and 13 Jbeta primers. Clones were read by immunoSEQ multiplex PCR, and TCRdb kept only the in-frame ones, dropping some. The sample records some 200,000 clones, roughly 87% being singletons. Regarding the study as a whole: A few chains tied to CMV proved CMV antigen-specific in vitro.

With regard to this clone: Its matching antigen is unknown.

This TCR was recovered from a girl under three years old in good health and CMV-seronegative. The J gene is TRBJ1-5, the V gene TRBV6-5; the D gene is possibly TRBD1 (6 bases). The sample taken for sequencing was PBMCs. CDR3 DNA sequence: TGTGCCAGCAGCAAACAGGGTTATAGCAATCAGCCCCAGCATTTT. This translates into CASSKQGYSNQPQHF.